These 25 T cell receptor beta chains share one sample of origin, sequenced in a study of regulatory T cells in long-lasting Graves disease. Relying on iRepertoire HTBI primers and Arm-PCR of CDR3 regions, the team built TCR beta libraries. TCRdb reanalysed the multiplex PCR reads using MiXCR and keeps one entry per CDR3 protein. The sample lists about 610,000 distinct CDR3 sequences; more than 15% were seen once. Stated time point: newly diagnosed GD, antithyroid drugs for less than 3 months. Construction of the TCR library relied on RNA isolated from PBMCs. These data were also reused for a study on T cells in Graves' hyperthyroidism and ophthalmopathy.

The starting material was peripheral blood mononuclear cells (PBMCs), obtained at new diagnosis, from a patient treated with antithyroid drugs. Source of these receptors: a man between 18 and 35 years old with Graves disease.

This clonotype occurred a few times. This may stem from a read error, because a much larger clone lies one nucleotide away. This sequence joins TRBV6-1 and TRBJ1-2, with D perhaps matching TRBD1 (5 bases). Germline values: CDR1 MNHNS, CDR2 SASEGT. The CDR3 runs to 12 residues. The V gene lost 5 bases and the J gene lost 8 bases, with 12 bases spanning the gap. The CDR3 sequence: CASSLKTEGYTF. In DNA form, the CDR3 reads TGTGCCAGCAGTCTCAAGACAGAAGGCTACACCTTC.

This clonotype appeared a few times. The CDR3 DNA is TGTGCCAGCTCCCCAAGCGGGCAGGGGTACGGTTACTCACCCCTCCACTTT. This sequence encodes CASSPSGQGYGYSPLHF. The chain recombines TRBV9 with TRBJ1-6; possible D gene TRBD1, 6 bases. The V gene's germline CDR1 is SGDLS and CDR2 YYNGEE. V was cut by 7 bases and J by 10 bases, with 27 bases left in between. This CDR3 spans 17 amino acids.

This clonotype was recorded many times. The chain has TRBV2 and TRBJ2-2; 8 bases are a match to TRBD1. Germline V gene data show CDR1 as SNHLY and CDR2 as FYNNEI. V was clipped by 8 bases and J by 5 bases; unmatched bases: 7. The CDR3 spans 14 residues. The CDR3 DNA sequence: TGTGCCAGCGGCGGACAGGGTCGGACCGGGGAGCTGTTTTTT. Translated, it gives CASGGQGRTGELFF.

This clonotype appeared many times. The rearrangement uses TRBV12-3 or TRBV12-4 and TRBJ1-1; D unresolved. The CDR3 sequence is 13 residues long. The V gene lost 7 bases and the J gene lost 0 bases, with 9 bases spanning the gap. The CDR3 DNA reads as TGTGCCAGCAAAGAGTCGCTGAACACTGAAGCTTTCTTT. Its translation is CASKESLNTEAFF.

The chain carries TRBV4-2 and TRBJ1-5; D may be TRBD1 (6 bases). Deletions cut 1 base from V and 2 bases from J, with 12 bases between. CDR1 is LGHNA, CDR2 YNFKEQ, per germline. This CDR3 has 16 amino acids. Here the CDR3 reads CASSQGGGGGNQPQHF. For the CDR3, the DNA is TGTGCCAGCAGCCAAGGAGGGGGAGGAGGCAATCAGCCCCAGCATTTT.

Ten or more counts support this clonotype. The rearrangement joins TRBV28 to TRBJ2-7, with 8 bases aligning to TRBD2. With V trimmed by 5 bases and J by 3 bases, 9 bases remained unmatched. The germline V gene has CDR1 MDHEN and CDR2 SYDVKM. The CDR3 extends over 15 amino acids. For the CDR3, the DNA is TGTGCCAGCAGTCCCCAGCGGGAGTCTCTCTACGAGCAGTACTTC. Its translation: CASSPQRESLYEQYF.

This chain uses TRBV4-1 with TRBJ1-1, with D maybe TRBD1 (6 bases). This CDR3 has 14 residues. Trimming removed 2 bases from V and 3 bases from J, with 10 bases in between. Germline CDR1 MGHRA, CDR2 YSYEKL. CDR3 DNA: TGCGCCAGCAGCCAACGGGACACCTACACTGAAGCTTTCTTT. Its translation: CASSQRDTYTEAFF.

This clonotype was seen ten or more times. This chain joins TRBV27 and TRBJ2-7, with D perhaps being TRBD1 or TRBD2 (5 bases each). V was cut by 2 bases and J by 1 base, with 18 bases left in between. Germline loops: CDR1 MNHEY, CDR2 SMNVEV (reference sequence). CDR3 length: 17 amino acids. The CDR3: CASSLEGRQGRSYEQYF. CDR3 in DNA: TGTGCCAGCAGTTTAGAGGGTCGGCAGGGAAGGTCCTACGAGCAGTACTTC.

This clonotype was seen a handful of times. The CDR3 DNA reads as TGCGCCAGCAGCTTGGAGGGGGGGGAGTTCTTC. This gives the protein CASSLEGGEFF. The chain employs TRBV5-1 and TRBJ2-1, with D perhaps matching TRBD2 (7 bases). The germline V gene has CDR1 SGHRS and CDR2 YFSETQ. This CDR3 spans 11 amino acids. The V end lost 0 bases, the J end lost 14 bases, and 9 bases lay between the germline ends.

This clonotype was counted at least ten times. The chain recombines TRBV12-3 or TRBV12-4 with TRBJ1-5, with 7 bases fitting TRBD1. The V segment lost 5 bases and the J segment 4 bases; nucleotides outside the gene matches: 8. The CDR3 sequence is 15 residues long. The CDR3 spells CASSQYDRANQPQHF. CDR3 coding DNA: TGTGCCAGCAGTCAATACGACAGGGCTAATCAGCCCCAGCATTTT.

This clonotype came up many times. The chain employs TRBV7-2 and TRBJ2-7; D is ambiguous. CDR3 size: 15 residues. Trimming stripped 5 bases from V and 6 bases from J, with 20 bases between. Per germline, CDR1 SGHTA and CDR2 FQGNSA. The CDR3 loop reads CASSAVRALSAEQYF. As DNA, the CDR3 is TGTGCCAGCAGCGCCGTTAGGGCGCTGTCGGCCGAGCAGTACTTC.

This clonotype was seen at least ten times. One end of the junction does not line up with germline, which may come from a read error. V and J are TRBV30 and TRBJ1-2; D may be TRBD1 (6 bases). The CDR3 runs 12 residues. Germline CDR1 reads GTSNPN; CDR2 reads SVGIG (reference sequence). In nucleotides, the CDR3 is TGTGCCTGGTGCAAGGGACACGGGGGCTGCACCTTC. It encodes CAWCKGHGGCTF.

The rearrangement uses TRBV19 and TRBJ2-1, with D possibly matching TRBD2 (6 bases). Germline V CDR1 and CDR2: LNHDA, SQIVND (reference sequence). Between the trimmed V and J ends, which lost 11 bases and 10 bases, there was a span of 18 bases. The CDR3 contains 12 residues. CDR3 sequence: CAANSRGGEQFF. The CDR3 bases are TGTGCCGCTAACAGTAGGGGAGGCGAGCAGTTCTTC.

This clonotype was detected only a few times. The chain links TRBV20-1 to TRBJ1-3, with D perhaps matching TRBD1 (6 bases). CDR1 DFQATT and CDR2 SNEGSKA come from the germline V gene (reference sequence). The CDR3 sequence is 13 residues long. Trimming removed 6 bases at V and 1 base at J, with 10 bases between. The CDR3 is CSAPGTSGNTIYF. For the CDR3, the DNA is TGCAGTGCCCCCGGGACATCTGGAAACACCATATATTTT.

This clonotype was detected a few times. CDR3 region: CASSSNPQSTDTQYF. CDR3 in DNA: TGCGCCAGCAGCTCGAACCCTCAGAGCACAGATACGCAGTATTTT. This chain uses TRBV5-1 with TRBJ2-3, with D unclear. V lost 3 bases, J lost 0 bases, and 11 bases lay in between. The CDR3 extends over 15 amino acids. Germline-derived CDR1 and CDR2 are SGHRS and YFSETQ.

The sample holds many counts of this clonotype. The chain employs TRBV5-1 and TRBJ2-3, with 7 positions matching TRBD1. V lost 3 bases to trimming and J lost 5 bases; unmatched junction nucleotides: 6. Germline CDR1 reads SGHRS; CDR2 reads YFSETQ. The CDR3 loop spans 14 amino acids. As DNA, the CDR3 is TGCGCCAGCAGCTACAACAGGGGCGAAGATACGCAGTATTTT. It encodes CASSYNRGEDTQYF.

The sample holds a few counts of this clonotype. This chain uses TRBV6-2 or TRBV6-3 with TRBJ2-3; D tentatively reads TRBD1 or TRBD2 (5 bases each). The V end was cut by 2 bases, the J end by 4 bases, with 16 bases between. Germline V gives CDR1 MNHEY, CDR2 SVGEGT. The CDR3 consists of 16 residues. The CDR3: CASSYARGAYSDTQYF. CDR3 nucleotide sequence: TGTGCCAGCAGTTACGCGAGAGGGGCCTATTCAGATACGCAGTATTTT.

Ten or more counts support this clonotype. The genes are TRBV18 and TRBJ1-1; maybe TRBD1 (5 bases). Germline V gene data show CDR1 as KGHSH and CDR2 as LQKENI. The CDR3 contains 15 residues. The V gene lost 4 bases and the J gene lost 4 bases, with 16 bases spanning the gap. Written as DNA, the CDR3 is TGTGCCAGCTCACGAACCGGGACGGTCGGCACTGAAGCTTTCTTT. It is translated as CASSRTGTVGTEAFF.

This clonotype came up many times. V is TRBV6-2 or TRBV6-3 and J is TRBJ2-5; the D gene is possibly TRBD1 (5 bases). Germline loops: CDR1 MNHEY, CDR2 SVGEGT. The CDR3 covers 13 residues. The V end was cut by 6 bases, the J end by 2 bases, with 10 bases between. The DNA of the CDR3 is TGTGCCAGCAGACTGGCAGGGCAAGAGACCCAGTACTTC. It encodes CASRLAGQETQYF.

This clonotype was counted ten times or more. CDR3 DNA: TGTGCCAGCAGTCTTACCCTCCCTGGTGCAGCCTATAATTCACCCCTCCACTTT. Residues: CASSLTLPGAAYNSPLHF. V and J are TRBV27 and TRBJ1-6, with D hard to call. Trimming pared 5 bases from V and 2 bases from J, leaving 19 bases between. The CDR3 length is 18 residues. Germline V lookup: CDR1 MNHEY, CDR2 SMNVEV (reference sequence).

This clonotype was observed many times. V gene TRBV20-1 combines with J gene TRBJ2-4; 13 bases are a match to TRBD2. Germline V gives CDR1 DFQATT, CDR2 SNEGSKA (reference sequence). CDR3 size: 18 residues. The V and J ends lost 6 bases and 2 bases, in that order; junction bases with no gene match: 13. The CDR3 DNA follows: TGCAGTGCAGCCCTTCTCGGACTAGCGGGAGTGTCCAAAAACATTCAGTACTTC. It yields the protein CSAALLGLAGVSKNIQYF.

This clonotype was seen repeatedly, ten times or more. The chain carries TRBV5-1 and TRBJ2-1; tentatively, D is TRBD1 or TRBD2 (6 bases each). The germline CDR1 and CDR2 sequences are SGHRS and YFSETQ. This CDR3 contains 16 residues. The germline V and J ends were trimmed by 2 bases and 4 bases, with 16 bases remaining between them. CDR3 sequence reads: CASSFGGGGGYNEQFF. The CDR3 DNA sequence: TGCGCCAGCAGCTTCGGTGGGGGCGGAGGGTACAATGAGCAGTTCTTC.

The chain joins TRBV7-9 to TRBJ1-1; D is unresolved. The CDR3 is 15 amino acids. Per germline, CDR1 SEHNR and CDR2 FQNEAQ (reference sequence). Trimming stripped 5 bases from V and 4 bases from J, with 17 bases between. The CDR3 sequence is CASSPREGRITEAFF. In DNA, the CDR3 is TGTGCCAGCAGCCCCCGCGAAGGGCGAATCACTGAAGCTTTCTTT.

This clonotype showed up just a few times. The rearrangement links TRBV9 to TRBJ1-2; perhaps TRBD1 as D (5 bases). The germline V and J ends were trimmed by 3 bases and 4 bases, with 19 bases remaining between them. In germline, CDR1 is SGDLS, CDR2 YYNGEE. The CDR3 is 16 residues long. CDR3 sequence reads: CASSAPSFRTFYGYTF. In nucleotides, the CDR3 is TGTGCCAGCAGCGCCCCATCCTTTAGGACATTCTATGGCTACACCTTC.

This clonotype was observed a few times. The chain joins TRBV30 to TRBJ1-1; the D is unclear. V was trimmed by 2 bases and J by 7 bases, leaving 5 bases between them. Germline CDR1 reads GTSNPN; CDR2 reads SVGIG (reference sequence). The CDR3 totals 10 residues. CDR3 residues: CAWSSGEAFF. Written as DNA, the CDR3 is TGTGCCTGGAGTTCGGGTGAAGCTTTCTTT.